This TCR beta chain is from a study of shared clonotypes between healthy human individuals. The CDR3 is 14 residues long. The J segment lost 5 bases and the V segment lost 5 bases, leaving 5 bases of the junction unmatched. Germline CDR1 SNHLY, CDR2 FYNNEI. Sequencing was performed with immunoSEQ multiplex PCR; in TCRdb, only in-frame clones are kept and a portion is missing. Of approximately 840,000 clones in the sample, roughly 96% were seen once. As defined, naive CD8 cells were CD45RO-negative and positively selected for CCR7, with terminally differentiated effector memory CD45RA+ cells excluded.

The sequencing sample was made of naive CD8+ T cells sorted from blood. This chain uses TRBV2 with TRBJ2-5; TRBD2 matches 10 bases. This receptor was obtained from a young man in good health. In DNA form, the CDR3 reads TGTGCCAGCAGTTACGGGACTAGCGTGGAGACCCAGTACTTC. Its translation is CASSYGTSVETQYF.